This T cell receptor beta chain was identified in a study of T cells in Graves' hyperthyroidism and ophthalmopathy. Study results and limitations: The majority of expanded thyroid clonotypes above 0.001 also appeared in blood. A model built on 13 V-J features separated ophthalmopathy from stable hyperthyroidism.

Not enrolled were patients with uncontrolled infection, other autoimmune disease, pregnancy or lactation. Fresh peripheral blood, around 9.5 ml, yielded the PBMCs. This clonotype was seen many times. The antigen is unknown. Amplified regions were TCR beta CDR3 sequences from RNA transcripts. With the HTBI primer set, the TCR CDR3 went through a first round of RT-PCR. Via MiXCR, TCRdb re-called the multiplex PCR reads, giving one row per CDR3 protein. The sample shows about 380,000 distinct CDR3 sequences, approximately 12% of them seen only once. The CDR3 runs 14 residues. Deletions cut 0 bases from V and 8 bases from J, with 14 bases between. The germline V gene has CDR1 SGHNT and CDR2 YENEEA.

The sample comprised blood. This chain connects TRBV11-3 to TRBJ2-7; D unresolved. This clonotype was sampled from a young man with Graves' hyperthyroidism that later progressed to Graves' ophthalmopathy. The CDR3 coding sequence is TGTGCCAGCAGCTTAGATTCTCGGGCCAACAAGCAGTACTTC. As protein: CASSLDSRANKQYF.